The 17 T cell receptor beta chains given below trace back to one sample, sequenced in a study of cytomegalovirus exposure and HLA in healthy donors. The study ran its PCR with 60 Vbeta and 13 Jbeta primers. Measured with immunoSEQ multiplex PCR; TCRdb has only the in-frame clones, and not every one. The sample contains 120,000 to 150,000 clones, around three fifths of which appear only once. Input material: PBMCs. The receptors come from a young woman in good health and CMV-seropositive.

In this sample, this clone turned up a few times. The chain has TRBV10-3 and TRBJ2-7, with 14 nucleotides matching TRBD2. CDR1 ENHRY and CDR2 SYGVKD come from the germline V gene. The length of the CDR3 is 18 residues. V lost 6 bases, J lost 3 bases, and 13 bases stayed unmatched. DNA for the CDR3: TGTGCCATCAGCGAGGGACTAGCGGGGGCCCCGGGGATCTACGAGCAGTACTTC. It is translated as CAISEGLAGAPGIYEQYF.

The rearrangement uses TRBV5-1 and TRBJ1-2; a weak D match, TRBD1 (5 bases). This CDR3 region has 15 residues. The germline CDR1 and CDR2 sequences are SGHRS and YFSETQ. Trimming cost V 3 bases and J 3 bases, with 15 bases left between them. CDR3 sequence reads: CASSWDLRGDYGYTF. The CDR3, as DNA: TGCGCCAGCAGCTGGGACCTTCGCGGGGACTATGGCTACACCTTC. Drawing the rest from reference TRBV5-1 and TRBJ1-2, the complete variable domain is KAGVTQTPRYLIKTRGQQVTLSCSPISGHRSVSWYQQTPGQGLQFLFEYFSETQRNKGNFPGRFSGRQFSNSRSEMNVSTLELGDSALYLCASSWDLRGDYGYTFGSGTRLTVV.

This clone was seen only a few times. This chain's CDR3 is CASSATGGESPLHF. CDR3 coding DNA: TGTGCCAGCAGTGCGACAGGGGGCGAATCACCCCTCCACTTT. The chain uses TRBV6-1 and TRBJ1-6; 10 bases match TRBD1. This CDR3 region has 14 residues. CDR1 and CDR2 from the germline V gene are MNHNS and SASEGT. V dropped 4 bases and J dropped 10; count of bases not matched to a gene: 4.

V is TRBV10-2 and J is TRBJ1-1; 7 bases match TRBD1. The CDR3 is made up of 14 amino acids. CDR1 WSHSY and CDR2 SAAADI come from the germline V gene. V shed 6 bases, J shed 1 base, and the junction held 5 bases outside the gene matches. In nucleotides, the CDR3 is TGCGCCAGCAGCAATGACAGGGAGAACACTGAAGCTTTCTTT. Residues: CASSNDRENTEAFF.

This clone came up a few times. The chain carries TRBV5-1 and TRBJ2-1; D is ambiguous. The CDR3 has 17 residues. Trimming took off 0 bases at V and 0 bases at J, with 13 bases between the two ends. Germline V gives CDR1 SGHRS, CDR2 YFSETQ. The CDR3 DNA sequence: TGCGCCAGCAGCTTGGAGGTCGCGGCAAGCTCCTACAATGAGCAGTTCTTC. This codes for CASSLEVAASSYNEQFF.

The chain has TRBV4-1 and TRBJ2-1; D is undetermined. Germline V lookup: CDR1 MGHRA, CDR2 YSYEKL. V was trimmed by 1 base and J by 7 bases, leaving 14 bases between them. The CDR3 has 15 amino acids. The CDR3 DNA reads as TGCGCCAGCAGCCAAGGCTTGGGCCCCAGGAATGAGCAGTTCTTC. Translated, it gives CASSQGLGPRNEQFF.

DNA for the CDR3: TGTGCCAGCTCACCACCGAAAACTAGCGGGAGAGCGAGTGAGCAGTTCTTC. Its protein is CASSPPKTSGRASEQFF. This sequence joins TRBV18 and TRBJ2-1, with 11 positions matching TRBD2. The CDR3 contains 17 residues. J lost 9 bases, V lost 0 bases, and 10 bases had no gene match. Germline CDR1 is KGHSH and CDR2 is LQKENI.

The V gene is TRBV5-1, the J gene TRBJ2-5, with 8 bases that match TRBD2. J lost 3 bases, V lost 1 base, and 5 bases had no gene match. The germline CDR1 and CDR2 sequences are SGHRS and YFSETQ. This CDR3 has 15 residues. CDR3 loop: CASSLLGTSKETQYF. In nucleotides, the CDR3 is TGCGCCAGCAGCTTGTTGGGGACTAGTAAAGAGACCCAGTACTTC.

The J gene is TRBJ2-7, the V gene TRBV5-1, with D possibly being TRBD1 (6 bases). Germline CDR1 is SGHRS and CDR2 is YFSETQ. The V end lost 2 bases, the J end lost 4 bases, and 10 bases lay between the germline ends. This CDR3 has 13 amino acids. CDR3 sequence (DNA): TGCGCCAGCAGCTTCGGACAGCCATACGAGCAGTACTTC. It specifies CASSFGQPYEQYF.

The genes are TRBV9 and TRBJ2-7; the match to TRBD2 covers 14 bases. Losses at the gene ends were 3 bases for V and 6 bases for J; bases not matched to a gene: 5. The CDR3 consists of 15 residues. Germline CDR1 SGDLS, CDR2 YYNGEE. Here the CDR3 DNA reads TGTGCCAGCAGCGGGGGACTAGCGGGAGTTGGCGAGCAGTACTTC. Protein: CASSGGLAGVGEQYF.

This rearrangement joins TRBV7-9 to TRBJ2-7; weak D call: TRBD2 (5 bases). This CDR3 spans 16 amino acids. Trimming took off 3 bases at V and 5 bases at J, with 20 bases between the two ends. Germline assignment: CDR1 SEHNR and CDR2 FQNEAQ (reference sequence). The chain's CDR3 is CASSFPLGRRLDEQYF. The CDR3 DNA is TGTGCCAGCAGCTTTCCCCTCGGACGGAGGCTGGACGAGCAGTACTTC. Looking up the rest from reference TRBV7-9 and TRBJ2-7 gives the full variable domain: DTGVSQNPRHKITKRGQNVTFRCDPISEHNRLYWYRQTLGQGPEFLTYFQNEAQLEKSRLLSDRFSAERPKGSFSTLEIQRTEQGDSAMYLCASSFPLGRRLDEQYFGPGTRLTVT.

The gene calls are TRBV19 and TRBJ1-2; D perhaps matches TRBD1 (6 bases). Looked up from germline, CDR1 is LNHDA and CDR2 is SQIVND (reference sequence). The CDR3 is 13 residues long. The V and J ends lost 7 bases and 2 bases respectively, with 11 bases between them. The CDR3 DNA sequence: TGTGCCAGTAAGGAGGGGGGGAACTATGGCTACACCTTC. Protein product: CASKEGGNYGYTF.

CDR3 in amino acids: CASSQDPDRAGNQPQHF. The CDR3, as DNA: TGCGCCAGCAGCCAAGACCCAGACAGGGCCGGCAATCAGCCCCAGCATTTT. The chain combines TRBV4-1 with TRBJ1-5; TRBD1 aligns across 7 bases. The CDR3 is made up of 17 amino acids. J lost 2 bases, V lost 0 bases, and 7 bases had no gene match. Germline V gene data show CDR1 as MGHRA and CDR2 as YSYEKL.

The chain joins TRBV5-1 to TRBJ2-7, with D perhaps matching TRBD2 (6 bases). The CDR3 runs 15 residues. The germline CDR1 and CDR2 sequences are SGHRS and YFSETQ. V shed 0 bases and J shed 0 bases, with 10 bases lying between them. In DNA, the CDR3 is TGCGCCAGCAGCTTGGATAGCGGTCGCTCCTACGAGCAGTACTTC. Translated, it gives CASSLDSGRSYEQYF.

The V call is TRBV7-9, the J call TRBJ2-5, with 9 bases that match TRBD2. CDR1 SEHNR and CDR2 FQNEAQ come from the germline V gene (reference sequence). The ends lost 4 bases at V and 4 bases at J; junction bases unmatched: 10. This CDR3 comprises 16 residues. The CDR3 here is CASSWPPGLATETQYF. Written as DNA, the CDR3 is TGTGCCAGCAGCTGGCCACCGGGACTAGCTACAGAGACCCAGTACTTC.

This clone was counted only a few times. The chain is built from TRBV2 and TRBJ2-7; 13 bases match TRBD2. V was pared by 4 bases and J by 0 bases, with 21 bases of the junction left unmatched. This CDR3 spans 22 amino acids. The germline gives CDR1 SNHLY, CDR2 FYNNEI. The DNA of the CDR3 is TGTGCCAGCAGTGCACAAGGGGGATGGCGGGGACTAGCGGGGCAAACCTCCTACGAGCAGTACTTC. As protein: CASSAQGGWRGLAGQTSYEQYF.

In its sample, this clone was seen a few times. The chain combines TRBV2 with TRBJ2-5; the D gene is possibly TRBD1 (6 bases). V lost 7 bases to trimming and J lost 5 bases, with 11 bases between them. CDR1 is SNHLY, CDR2 FYNNEI, per germline. This CDR3 comprises 12 residues. CDR3 bases: TGTGCCAGCACCGACAGGATTGAGACCCAGTACTTC. It translates to CASTDRIETQYF.